The clone carrying this T cell receptor beta chain appeared once. The antigen is undetermined. This sample was included in a study of T cell repertoires in cytomegalovirus infection. Study in general: Based on public TCR beta signatures, there were indications of CMV infection and of a matching HLA type.

Points from the study as a whole: Summed public TCR beta family frequency identified CMV carriers bearing the relevant HLA. The response measured ex vivo was dominated by TCR beta clonotypes (HLA-C-restricted and CMV-specific).

Germline CDR1 SGHDT, CDR2 YYEEEE. The V gene lost 5 bases and the J gene lost 6 bases, with 19 bases spanning the gap. This CDR3 is built from 15 residues. One entry per CDR3 protein results from TCRdb running MiXCR on the reads. This sample has 150,000 to 180,000 distinct CDR3 sequences; 23% occur once, and the top ten carry roughly 11%. The TCR was taken from a human donor in good health (CMV status not recorded). Some clones in this sample may be carry-over from other donors' samples. The sample was PBMCs. The V call is TRBV5-6, the J call TRBJ2-3; weak D call: TRBD1 (5 bases). The DNA for the CDR3 is TGTGCCAGCAGTTCTCCGACAGCCATGGGGGATACGCAGTATTTT. Its protein product is CASSSPTAMGDTQYF. Supplemented by reference TRBV5-6 and TRBJ2-3, the full variable domain reads DAGVTQSPTHLIKTRGQQVTLRCSPKSGHDTVSWYQQALGQGPQFIFQYYEEEERQRGNFPDRFSGHQFPNYSSELNVNALLLGDSALYLCASSSPTAMGDTQYFGPGTRLTVL.